The 8 T cell receptor beta chains listed next were all sequenced from one sample in a study of identifying expanded T cells in peripheral blood. Generated by immunoSEQ multiplex PCR, the TCRdb table keeps only in-frame clones and is missing some. The sample carries about 97,000 clones, 88% recorded once. The sample was blood. Receptor source: a person between 18 and 75 years old in good health.

V gene TRBV6-5 combines with J gene TRBJ1-2, with D uncertain. The germline V gene encodes CDR1 MNHEY and CDR2 SVGAGI. The CDR3 has 15 residues. The germline V and J ends were trimmed by 7 bases and 0 bases, with 15 bases remaining between them. The CDR3 protein is CASKIRQAPNYGYTF. The CDR3 region has the DNA TGTGCCAGCAAAATCAGACAAGCACCTAACTATGGCTACACCTTC.

This chain connects TRBV28 to TRBJ2-7; 8 positions agree with TRBD1. Germline CDR1 and CDR2: MDHEN and SYDVKM. This CDR3 contains 15 residues. J gave up 2 bases and V 3 bases, and 6 bases lay outside the gene matches. DNA for the CDR3: TGTGCCAGCAGTTTGACAGGGGTCTTAGCCTACGAGCAGTACTTC. This gives the protein CASSLTGVLAYEQYF.

V and J are TRBV14 and TRBJ2-7, with TRBD1 matching 7 bases. The V gene's germline CDR1 is SGHDN and CDR2 FVKESK. The CDR3 extends over 14 amino acids. J gave up 0 bases and V 4 bases, and 3 bases lay outside the gene matches. This chain's CDR3 is CASSPGQSSYEQYF. DNA of the CDR3: TGTGCCAGCAGCCCGGGACAGAGCTCCTACGAGCAGTACTTC.

This clone was observed a single time. CDR3 in DNA: TGTGCCAGCAGAGCTAGCGGGAGCCTACGGGAGCTGTTTTTT. This gives the protein CASRASGSLRELFF. The chain couples TRBV27 to TRBJ2-2, with 10 bases lining up with TRBD2. Germline lookup yields CDR1 MNHEY and CDR2 SMNVEV (reference sequence). This CDR3 has 14 amino acids. V trimming: 6 bases; J trimming: 9 bases; junction bases outside the gene matches: 7.

This chain joins TRBV7-3 and TRBJ2-1; no reliable D call. The CDR3 runs 13 residues. Germline V gives CDR1 SGHTA, CDR2 FQGTGA. V lost 5 bases, J lost 4 bases, and 9 bases lay in between. The CDR3 DNA reads TGTGCCAGCAGCCTTACAGAGTACAATGAGCAGTTCTTC. Protein product: CASSLTEYNEQFF.

The rearrangement joins TRBV19 to TRBJ2-1; D is possibly TRBD1 (5 bases). Trimming stripped 4 bases from V and 7 bases from J, with 11 bases between. Germline V gene sequence: CDR1 LNHDA, CDR2 SQIVND (reference sequence). The length of the CDR3 is 13 residues. CDR3 coding DNA: TGTGCCAGTAGTACGCGACAGAGGAATGAGCAGTTCTTC. It is translated as CASSTRQRNEQFF. Looking up the rest from reference TRBV19 and TRBJ2-1 gives the full variable domain: DGGITQSPKYLFRKEGQNVTLSCEQNLNHDAMYWYRQDPGQGLRLIYYSQIVNDFQKGDIAEGYSVSREKKESFPLTVTSAQKNPTAFYLCASSTRQRNEQFFGPGTRLTVL.

V and J are TRBV19 and TRBJ2-1; D tentatively fits TRBD1 or TRBD2 (5 bases each). Trimming stripped 3 bases from V and 3 bases from J, with 12 bases between. CDR3 length equals 15 residues. Germline CDR1 is LNHDA and CDR2 is SQIVND (reference sequence). The CDR3 nucleotides read TGTGCCAGTAGTATCTTGGGACGTAACTACAATGAGCAGTTCTTC. It yields the protein CASSILGRNYNEQFF.

V usage is TRBV7-2 and J usage is TRBJ2-5; 13 bases line up with TRBD2. CDR1 and CDR2 from the germline V gene are SGHTA and FQGNSA. This CDR3 spans 16 amino acids. The J segment lost 5 bases and the V segment lost 5 bases, leaving 8 bases of the junction unmatched. The CDR3 here is CASSPELAGGRETQYF. CDR3 bases: TGTGCCAGCAGCCCTGAACTAGCGGGGGGGAGGGAGACCCAGTACTTC.